This TCR beta chain was sequenced in a study of blood T cell repertoires in COVID-19 (dated by TCRdb to about 2020). Some background on the complete study: Collaborator samples came from the United States, Italy and Spain and covered acute and convalescent phases of COVID-19. Nearly every sample came with metadata listing a de-identified subject ID, COVID-19 status, age in years and sex. The repertoires were made available in a free public database intended to serve as a resource for research on the immune response to SARS-CoV-2. Samples came from the ongoing ImmuneRACE study (first 160 participants) plus 1,254 subjects from 6 global collaborators. Subjects who had been exposed to COVID-19, were actively infected with it, or had recovered from it provided the deeply sampled blood TCRbeta repertoires that made up the dataset. The material from the prospective study consisted of cDNA or gDNA derived from T cells, B-cell-depleted T cells, or PBMCs. Where available, HLA class I and class II types were obtained from metadata supplied by the sample provider rather than from assay-based typing. The paper's findings and limits, for the study overall: The amount of clinical and demographic metadata varied by source and participant and was provided uncurated.

CDR3 length: 12 amino acids, cysteine to phenylalanine. Only the CDR3 part of the read is kept: 36 bases, read in frame from the first base. Looking up the germline V gene yields CDR1 SNHLY and CDR2 FYNNEI. Trimming leaves V shorter by 8 bases and J shorter by 2 bases, with the junction holding 2 bases beyond the gene matches. Comment on this clone: The specificity of this receptor is unknown. No clone much larger than this one lies a single base away; base qualities are absent.

TCRbeta CDR3 regions were amplified from genomic DNA by means of the immunoSEQ Assay, a bias-controlled multiplex PCR. The authors' pipeline ran thus. The number of nucleated cells in each sample was estimated by amplification of reference gene primers within the assay. To quantify the absolute abundance of each unique TCRbeta CDR3 rearrangement, sequence reads were collapsed and filtered. For each sample, productive Simpson clonality was calculated as the square root of Simpson's diversity index across productive rearrangements. TCRdb's version of the immuneACCESS table is confined to in-frame rearrangements and falls short of the full clone set. An unresolved V gene accounts for under half of the shortfall where checked; the remainder is of unknown origin. V and J calls and clone size are as listed in that table; D and trimming were resolved from the DNA. The sample table lists around 100,000 clones, 84% of them with a count of one. Approximately 15% of the sample belongs to the ten largest clones.

The collaborating institutions used their own protocols to collect whole blood in K2EDTA tubes. For TCRbeta analysis, collaborator samples were shipped as frozen whole blood, as isolated PBMCs, or as DNA extracted from either sample type. The sequence joins TRBV2 to TRBJ2-5, and 7 junction bases match TRBD1. The TCR originated in a woman aged 60-75 years with acute or convalescent COVID-19. The sample was peripheral blood. The DNA sequence is as follows: TGTGCCAGCCACAGGGGTCAAGAGACCCAGTACTTC. This encodes CASHRGQETQYF.